Listed here are 22 T cell receptor beta chains from one sample, sequenced in a study of shared clonotypes between healthy human individuals. TCRdb's table, derived via immunoSEQ multiplex PCR, lists solely in-frame clones and lacks some. The sample includes roughly 500,000 clones, approximately 95% of them seen just once. The sequenced sample was naive CD4+ T cells sorted from blood. Specified subset: CD45RA+ positively selected. All receptors come from a young woman in good health.

The genes are TRBV6-1 and TRBJ1-1; no clear D gene. CDR1 is MNHNS, CDR2 SASEGT, per germline. This CDR3 spans 13 amino acids. V was shortened by 4 bases and J by 0 bases, with 6 bases between the two germline ends. The CDR3: CASSASMNTEAFF. The DNA of the CDR3 is TGTGCCAGCAGTGCCAGCATGAACACTGAAGCTTTCTTT.

V and J are TRBV19 and TRBJ2-6; D not resolved. Germline CDR1 is LNHDA and CDR2 is SQIVND (reference sequence). This CDR3 contains 16 residues. With 4 bases removed from V and 0 bases from J, the gap between germline ends came to 10 bases. The CDR3 protein is CASSKFGISGANVLTF. CDR3 DNA: TGTGCCAGTAGTAAGTTTGGGATCTCTGGGGCCAACGTCCTGACTTTC.

The V and J genes are TRBV18 and TRBJ2-7, with D tentatively TRBD1 (6 bases). V lost 0 bases and J 3 bases, leaving 12 bases between the germline ends. Germline CDR1 and CDR2: KGHSH and LQKENI. The CDR3 is 15 residues long. CDR3 nucleotide sequence: TGTGCCAGCTCACCACCGGACAGATTCAACTACGAGCAGTACTTC. The encoded protein is CASSPPDRFNYEQYF.

This chain joins TRBV28 and TRBJ1-1, with TRBD1 identical over 7 bases. With 9 bases clipped from V and 1 base from J, the junction kept 2 bases outside the gene matches. From germline, CDR1 is MDHEN and CDR2 SYDVKM. This CDR3 spans 12 amino acids. CDR3 loop: CASQGGNTEAFF. The CDR3, as DNA: TGTGCCAGTCAGGGGGGGAACACTGAAGCTTTCTTT.

As concerns this clone: A read error may account for a junction end that differs from germline. The chain couples TRBV28 to TRBJ1-2; D perhaps matches TRBD1 (6 bases). The CDR3 sequence is 11 residues long. The germline V gene encodes CDR1 MDHEN and CDR2 SYDVKM. The CDR3 DNA reads as TGTGCCAGCAGTCCAGGGGATGGCTGCACCTTC. Translated: CASSPGDGCTF.

The chain employs TRBV2 and TRBJ1-2; no firm D call. The CDR3 is 15 amino acids. V shed 1 base and J shed 9 bases, with 18 bases lying between them. Germline lookup yields CDR1 SNHLY and CDR2 FYNNEI. For the CDR3, the DNA is TGTGCCAGCAGTGAAGTAGATTGGCCCCCCGGCCGCTACACCTTC. It codes for CASSEVDWPPGRYTF.

V is TRBV6-5 and J is TRBJ2-3, with D uncertain. The CDR3 totals 14 residues. V lost 2 bases to trimming and J lost 0 bases, with 6 bases between them. CDR1 MNHEY and CDR2 SVGAGI come from the germline V gene. The DNA for the CDR3 is TGTGCCAGCAGTTACGGGAAAAGCACAGATACGCAGTATTTT. Residues: CASSYGKSTDTQYF.

The chain carries TRBV10-3 and TRBJ2-2; 8 nucleotides line up with TRBD1. Germline V gene data show CDR1 as ENHRY and CDR2 as SYGVKD. The J segment lost 7 bases and the V segment lost 4 bases, leaving 11 bases of the junction unmatched. CDR3 size: 16 residues. CDR3 DNA: TGTGCCATCAGTGCGGGCGGACAGGGACTTTTCGGGGAGCTGTTTTTT. This encodes CAISAGGQGLFGELFF.

This rearrangement joins TRBV30 to TRBJ2-7, with a weak D call TRBD1 (5 bases). Trimming cost V 0 bases and J 5 bases, with 11 bases left between them. This CDR3 region has 13 residues. Germline lookup yields CDR1 GTSNPN and CDR2 SVGIG (reference sequence). This chain's CDR3 is CAWSVLGPNEQYF. The CDR3 DNA sequence: TGTGCCTGGAGTGTATTGGGGCCTAACGAGCAGTACTTC.

The chain has TRBV6-6 and TRBJ2-5; 11 nucleotides align to TRBD2. Near its end, the DNA agrees better with TRBJ2-7, so the J call may be wrong. The germline V gene encodes CDR1 MNHNY and CDR2 SVGAGI (reference sequence). The CDR3 has 14 residues. This CDR3 reads CASSTSGRFGEQYF. The CDR3 coding sequence is TGTGCCAGCAGTACTAGCGGGAGATTTGGCGAGCAGTACTTC.

The chain joins TRBV5-8 to TRBJ1-5, with D hard to call. Germline V gene sequence: CDR1 SGHTS, CDR2 YDEGEE. V was pared by 0 bases and J by 0 bases, with 7 bases between. This CDR3 spans 15 amino acids. CDR3 nucleotide sequence: TGTGCCAGCAGCTTGGGTTTAGGTAGCAATCAGCCCCAGCATTTT. Translated: CASSLGLGSNQPQHF.

The V and J genes are TRBV10-3 and TRBJ2-5, with D perhaps TRBD2 (6 bases). The CDR3 has 12 amino acids. The germline CDR1 and CDR2 sequences are ENHRY and SYGVKD. The V end lost 6 bases, the J end lost 5 bases, and 10 bases lay between the germline ends. Here the CDR3 DNA reads TGTGCCATCAGGGGGACTGGGGAGACCCAGTACTTC. Its translation is CAIRGTGETQYF.

Notes on this clone: This same CDR3 is encoded by further DNA sequences in the sample. The chain links TRBV6-1 to TRBJ1-5; TRBD1 matches at 8 bases. CDR1 is MNHNS, CDR2 SASEGT, per germline. J was trimmed by 2 bases and V by 6 bases; bases with no gene match: 0. The CDR3 has 13 amino acids. The CDR3 loop reads CASRGQGNQPQHF. CDR3 coding DNA: TGTGCCAGCAGGGGACAGGGCAATCAGCCCCAGCATTTT.

Only one count was recorded for this clone. The chain uses TRBV4-2 and TRBJ2-7; 9 bases agree with TRBD1. V dropped 5 bases and J dropped 1; count of bases not matched to a gene: 3. The CDR3 length is 14 residues. Per the germline V gene, CDR1 is LGHNA and CDR2 is YNFKEQ. The CDR3: CASSYGQGSYEQYF. The CDR3 DNA reads TGTGCCAGCAGCTACGGACAGGGGTCCTACGAGCAGTACTTC.

Note on this clone: Other nucleotide sequences from this sample produce the same CDR3. The chain joins TRBV7-9 to TRBJ1-1; 7 nucleotides line up with TRBD1. The J segment lost 3 bases and the V segment lost 2 bases, leaving 0 bases of the junction unmatched. Germline V gives CDR1 SEHNR, CDR2 FQNEAQ (reference sequence). The CDR3 is 13 amino acids. The CDR3, as DNA: TGTGCCAGCAGCTTACAGGGGGACACTGAAGCTTTCTTT. Translation gives CASSLQGDTEAFF.

V is TRBV4-2 and J is TRBJ2-7; D unclear. Deletions cut 1 base from V and 0 bases from J, with 10 bases between. The CDR3 has 15 amino acids. CDR1 is LGHNA and CDR2 is YNFKEQ in the germline V gene. Here the CDR3 DNA reads TGTGCCAGCAGCCAAGCAGGAATAAACTCCTACGAGCAGTACTTC. Translating gives CASSQAGINSYEQYF.

The chain recombines TRBV18 with TRBJ2-7; D remains ambiguous. V dropped 3 bases and J dropped 5 bases, with 11 bases sitting between them. CDR1 is KGHSH, CDR2 LQKENI, per germline. The CDR3 has 13 residues. CDR3: CASSPRRSHEQYF. The CDR3 DNA is TGTGCCAGCTCACCGCGTCGTTCGCACGAGCAGTACTTC.

The chain employs TRBV27 and TRBJ2-1, with 11 bases that match TRBD1. J was trimmed by 7 bases and V by 0 bases; bases with no gene match: 5. Germline V gene lookup returns CDR1 MNHEY and CDR2 SMNVEV (reference sequence). The CDR3 runs 16 residues. In DNA, the CDR3 is TGTGCCAGCAGTTTATCTTCCGGGACAGGGGGTAATGAGCAGTTCTTC. Its protein product is CASSLSSGTGGNEQFF.

The chain joins TRBV11-3 to TRBJ2-2; 10 positions match TRBD2. The germline V gene encodes CDR1 SGHNT and CDR2 YENEEA. With 7 bases clipped from V and 7 bases from J, the junction kept 6 bases outside the gene matches. This CDR3 is built from 14 residues. The chain's CDR3 is CASKSSGSGGELFF. The CDR3 coding sequence is TGTGCCAGCAAGTCTAGCGGGAGTGGCGGGGAGCTGTTTTTT.

The chain joins TRBV7-9 to TRBJ1-4, with no clear D. The germline V and J ends were trimmed by 5 bases and 8 bases, with 15 bases remaining between them. The CDR3 runs 14 residues. Germline V gene sequence: CDR1 SEHNR, CDR2 FQNEAQ (reference sequence). Written as DNA, the CDR3 is TGTGCCAGCAGCCCAGATGCGGTAGGGGAAAAACTGTTTTTT. Its translation: CASSPDAVGEKLFF.

This rearrangement joins TRBV28 to TRBJ2-6; D possibly corresponds to TRBD2 (5 bases). V dropped 6 bases and J dropped 2 bases, with 11 bases sitting between them. CDR1 and CDR2 from the germline V gene are MDHEN and SYDVKM. This CDR3 is built from 15 residues. CDR3 protein: CASSLEGTGANVLTF. Written as DNA, the CDR3 is TGTGCCAGCAGCCTCGAGGGCACTGGGGCCAACGTCCTGACTTTC.

The gene calls are TRBV5-8 and TRBJ2-7; D not certain. There are 11 residues in the CDR3. With 4 bases removed from V and 3 bases from J, the gap between germline ends came to 5 bases. Germline V gene data show CDR1 as SGHTS and CDR2 as YDEGEE. This CDR3 is CASSTFYEQYF. The CDR3 DNA follows: TGTGCCAGCAGCACGTTCTACGAGCAGTACTTC. The whole variable domain, remainder taken from reference TRBV5-8 and TRBJ2-7, is EAGVTQSPTHLIKTRGQQATLRCSPISGHTSVYWYQQALGLGLQFLLWYDEGEERNRGNFPPRFSGRQFPNYSSELNVNALELEDSALYLCASSTFYEQYFGPGTRLTVT.